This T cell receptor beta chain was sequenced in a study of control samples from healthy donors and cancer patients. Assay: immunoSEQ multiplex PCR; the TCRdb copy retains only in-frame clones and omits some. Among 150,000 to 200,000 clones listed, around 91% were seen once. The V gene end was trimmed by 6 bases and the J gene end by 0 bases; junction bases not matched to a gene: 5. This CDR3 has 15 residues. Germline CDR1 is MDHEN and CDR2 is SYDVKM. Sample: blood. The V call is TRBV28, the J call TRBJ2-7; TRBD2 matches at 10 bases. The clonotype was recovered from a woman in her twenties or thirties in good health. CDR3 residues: CASSSSGSGSYEQYF. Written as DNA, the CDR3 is TGTGCCAGCAGCTCTAGCGGGAGTGGCTCCTACGAGCAGTACTTC.